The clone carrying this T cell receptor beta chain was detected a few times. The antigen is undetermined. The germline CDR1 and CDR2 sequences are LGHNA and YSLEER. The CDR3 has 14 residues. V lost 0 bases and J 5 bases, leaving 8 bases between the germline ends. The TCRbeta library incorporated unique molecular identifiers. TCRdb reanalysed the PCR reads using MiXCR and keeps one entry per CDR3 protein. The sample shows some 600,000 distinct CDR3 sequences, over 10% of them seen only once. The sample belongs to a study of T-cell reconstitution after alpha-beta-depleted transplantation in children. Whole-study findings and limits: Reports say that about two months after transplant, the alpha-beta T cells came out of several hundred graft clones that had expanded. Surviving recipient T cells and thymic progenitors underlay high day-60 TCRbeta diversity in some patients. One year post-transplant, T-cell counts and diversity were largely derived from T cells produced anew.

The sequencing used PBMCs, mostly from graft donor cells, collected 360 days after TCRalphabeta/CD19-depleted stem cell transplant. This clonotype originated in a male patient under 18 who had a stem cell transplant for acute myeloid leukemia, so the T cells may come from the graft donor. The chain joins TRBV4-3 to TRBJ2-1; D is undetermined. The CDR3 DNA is TGCGCCAGCAGCCAAGATTCCTGGCACAATGAGCAGTTCTTC. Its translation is CASSQDSWHNEQFF.